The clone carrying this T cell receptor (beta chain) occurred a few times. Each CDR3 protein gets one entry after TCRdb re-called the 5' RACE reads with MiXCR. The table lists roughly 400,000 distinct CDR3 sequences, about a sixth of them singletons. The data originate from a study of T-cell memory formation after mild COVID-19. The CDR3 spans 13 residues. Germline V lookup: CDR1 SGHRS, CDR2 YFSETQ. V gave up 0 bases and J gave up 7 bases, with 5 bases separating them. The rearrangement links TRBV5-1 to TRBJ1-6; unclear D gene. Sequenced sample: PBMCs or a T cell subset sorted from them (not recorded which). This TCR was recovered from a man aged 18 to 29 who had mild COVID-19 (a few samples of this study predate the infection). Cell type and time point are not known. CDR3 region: CASSLEANSPLHF. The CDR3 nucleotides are TGCGCCAGCAGCTTGGAGGCGAATTCACCCCTCCACTTT.